This TCR beta chain was sequenced during a study of cytomegalovirus exposure and HLA in healthy donors. Libraries were prepared by immunoSEQ multiplex PCR; TCRdb keeps only in-frame clonotypes and omits some of them. The repertoire holds some 150,000 clones, with 85% to 90% as singletons. In germline, CDR1 is LGHNA, CDR2 YSLEER. This CDR3 contains 16 residues. V was pared by 8 bases and J by 0 bases, with 16 bases between. The sequenced sample was PBMCs. This chain links TRBV4-3 with TRBJ2-2; D perhaps matches TRBD2 (5 bases). The source is a woman aged 18-29 years in good health and CMV-seropositive. CDR3 sequence: CASRVQRFANTGELFF. Here the CDR3 DNA reads TGCGCCAGCCGGGTCCAGCGGTTCGCGAACACCGGGGAGCTGTTTTTT.